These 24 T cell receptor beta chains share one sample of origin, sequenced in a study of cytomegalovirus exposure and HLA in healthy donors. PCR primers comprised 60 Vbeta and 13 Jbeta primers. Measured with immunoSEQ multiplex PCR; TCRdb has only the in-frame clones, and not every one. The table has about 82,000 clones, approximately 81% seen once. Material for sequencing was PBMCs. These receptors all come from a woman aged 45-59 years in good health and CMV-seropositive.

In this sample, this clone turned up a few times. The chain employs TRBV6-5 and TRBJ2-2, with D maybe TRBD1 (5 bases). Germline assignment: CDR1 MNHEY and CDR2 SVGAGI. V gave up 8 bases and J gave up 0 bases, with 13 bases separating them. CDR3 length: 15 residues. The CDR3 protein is CASSPTDSNTGELFF. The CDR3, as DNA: TGTGCCAGCTCACCGACAGACTCGAACACCGGGGAGCTGTTTTTT.

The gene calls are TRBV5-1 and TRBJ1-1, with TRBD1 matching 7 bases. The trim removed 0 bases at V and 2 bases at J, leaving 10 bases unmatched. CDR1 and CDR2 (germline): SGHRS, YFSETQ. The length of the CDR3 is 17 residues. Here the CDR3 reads CASSLESRGDFNTEAFF. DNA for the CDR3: TGCGCCAGCAGCTTGGAGTCCAGGGGGGATTTTAACACTGAAGCTTTCTTT.

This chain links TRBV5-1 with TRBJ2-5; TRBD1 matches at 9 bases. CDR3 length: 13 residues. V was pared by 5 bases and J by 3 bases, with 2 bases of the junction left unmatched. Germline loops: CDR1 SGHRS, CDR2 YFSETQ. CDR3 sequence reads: CASRGTGKETQYF. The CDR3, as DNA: TGCGCCAGCAGGGGGACAGGGAAAGAGACCCAGTACTTC. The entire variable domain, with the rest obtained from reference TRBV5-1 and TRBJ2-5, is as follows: KAGVTQTPRYLIKTRGQQVTLSCSPISGHRSVSWYQQTPGQGLQFLFEYFSETQRNKGNFPGRFSGRQFSNSRSEMNVSTLELGDSALYLCASRGTGKETQYFGPGTRLLVL.

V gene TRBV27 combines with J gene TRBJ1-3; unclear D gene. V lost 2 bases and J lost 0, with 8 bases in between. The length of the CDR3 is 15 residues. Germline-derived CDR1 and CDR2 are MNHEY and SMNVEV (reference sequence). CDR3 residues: CASSLGSGSGNTIYF. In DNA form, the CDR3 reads TGTGCCAGCAGTTTAGGATCGGGCTCTGGAAACACCATATATTTT.

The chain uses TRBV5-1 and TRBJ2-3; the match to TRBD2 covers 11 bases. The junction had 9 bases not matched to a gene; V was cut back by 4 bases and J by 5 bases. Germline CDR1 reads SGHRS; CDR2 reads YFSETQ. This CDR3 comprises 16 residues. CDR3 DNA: TGCGCCAGCAGCGGGGGACTAGCGGCGCCTGGAGATACGCAGTATTTT. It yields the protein CASSGGLAAPGDTQYF.

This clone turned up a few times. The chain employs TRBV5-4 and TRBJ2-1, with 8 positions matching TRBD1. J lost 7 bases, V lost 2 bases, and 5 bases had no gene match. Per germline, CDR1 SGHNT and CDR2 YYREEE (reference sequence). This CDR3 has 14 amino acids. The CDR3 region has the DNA TGTGCCAGCAGCTTTAGGACAGGGCGTAATGAGCAGTTCTTC. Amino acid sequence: CASSFRTGRNEQFF.

The CDR3 sequence: CASSFPGFGEQYF. DNA for the CDR3: TGTGCCAGCAGCTTTCCAGGGTTTGGCGAGCAGTACTTC. The chain recombines TRBV7-8 with TRBJ2-7; D is perhaps TRBD1 (5 bases). V was trimmed by 3 bases and J by 6 bases, leaving 12 bases between them. This CDR3 has 13 residues. CDR1 and CDR2 from the germline V gene are SGHVS and FQNEAQ.

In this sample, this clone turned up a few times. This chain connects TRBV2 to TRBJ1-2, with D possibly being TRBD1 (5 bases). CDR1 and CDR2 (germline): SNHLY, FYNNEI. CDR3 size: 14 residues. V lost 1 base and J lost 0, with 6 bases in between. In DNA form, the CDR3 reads TGTGCCAGCAGTGAAGGCAGGGCTAACTATGGCTACACCTTC. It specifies CASSEGRANYGYTF. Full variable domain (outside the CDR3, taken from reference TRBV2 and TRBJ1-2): EPEVTQTPSHQVTQMGQEVILRCVPISNHLYFYWYRQILGQKVEFLVSFYNNEISEKSEIFDDQFSVERPDGSNFTLKIRSTKLEDSAMYFCASSEGRANYGYTFGSGTRLTVV.

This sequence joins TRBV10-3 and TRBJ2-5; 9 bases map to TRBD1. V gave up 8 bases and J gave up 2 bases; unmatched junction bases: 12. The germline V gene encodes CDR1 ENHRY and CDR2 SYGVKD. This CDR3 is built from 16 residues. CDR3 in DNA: TGTGCCATCGGCACGAGACAGGGGGAGGTTCAAGAGACCCAGTACTTC. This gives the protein CAIGTRQGEVQETQYF.

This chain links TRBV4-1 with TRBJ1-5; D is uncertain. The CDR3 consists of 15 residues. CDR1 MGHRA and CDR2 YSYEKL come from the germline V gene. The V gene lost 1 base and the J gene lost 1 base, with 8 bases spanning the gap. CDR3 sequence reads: CASSQGTVSNQPQHF. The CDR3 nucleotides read TGCGCCAGCAGCCAAGGAACGGTAAGCAATCAGCCCCAGCATTTT.

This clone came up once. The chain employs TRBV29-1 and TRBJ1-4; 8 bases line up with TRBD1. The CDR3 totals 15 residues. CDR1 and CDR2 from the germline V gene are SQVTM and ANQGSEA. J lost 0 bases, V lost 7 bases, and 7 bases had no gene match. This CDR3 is CSALRGLATNEKLFF. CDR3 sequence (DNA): TGCAGCGCGCTCAGGGGGCTTGCAACTAATGAAAAACTGTTTTTT.

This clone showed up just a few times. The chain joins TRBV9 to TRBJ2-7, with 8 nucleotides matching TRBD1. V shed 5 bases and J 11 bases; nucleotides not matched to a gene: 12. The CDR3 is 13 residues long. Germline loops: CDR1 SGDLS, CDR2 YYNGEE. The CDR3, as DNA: TGTGCCAGCAGTCGTAGGGGACAGGAAGTTAAGTACTTC. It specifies CASSRRGQEVKYF.

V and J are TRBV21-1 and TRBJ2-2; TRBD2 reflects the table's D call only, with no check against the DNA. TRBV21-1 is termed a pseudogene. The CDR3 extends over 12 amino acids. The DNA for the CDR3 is TGTGCCAGCAGACGGGGAAGAGGGGAGCTGTTTTTT. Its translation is CASRRGRGELFF.

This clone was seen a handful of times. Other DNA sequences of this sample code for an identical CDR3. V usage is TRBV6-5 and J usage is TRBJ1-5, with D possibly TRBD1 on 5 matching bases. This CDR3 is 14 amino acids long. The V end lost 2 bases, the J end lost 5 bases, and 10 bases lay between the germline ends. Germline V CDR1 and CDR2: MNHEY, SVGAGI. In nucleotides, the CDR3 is TGTGCCAGCAGTTACAGCAGGGCTGATCAGCCCCAGCATTTT. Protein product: CASSYSRADQPQHF.

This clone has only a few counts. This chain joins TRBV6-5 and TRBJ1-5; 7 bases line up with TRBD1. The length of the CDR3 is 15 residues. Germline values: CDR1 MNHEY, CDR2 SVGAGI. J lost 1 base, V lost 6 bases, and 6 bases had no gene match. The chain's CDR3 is CASSMDRTSNQPQHF. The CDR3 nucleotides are TGTGCCAGCAGCATGGACAGGACAAGCAATCAGCCCCAGCATTTT.

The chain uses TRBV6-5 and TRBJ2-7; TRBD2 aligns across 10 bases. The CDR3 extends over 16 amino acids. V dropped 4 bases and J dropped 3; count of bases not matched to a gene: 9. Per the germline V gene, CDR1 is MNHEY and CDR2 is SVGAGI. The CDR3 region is CASSFLMGLAIYEQYF. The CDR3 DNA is TGTGCCAGCAGTTTCCTTATGGGACTAGCGATCTACGAGCAGTACTTC.

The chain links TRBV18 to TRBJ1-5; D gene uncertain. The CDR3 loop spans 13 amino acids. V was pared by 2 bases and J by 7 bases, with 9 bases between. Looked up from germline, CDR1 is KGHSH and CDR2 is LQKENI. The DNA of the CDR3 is TGTGCCAGCTCACCATCAGAGGGCCAGCCCCAGCATTTT. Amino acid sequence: CASSPSEGQPQHF.

This CDR3 is CASKSGSGDTGELFF. CDR3 coding DNA: TGTGCCAGCAAAAGCGGGTCGGGGGACACCGGGGAGCTGTTTTTT. This chain uses TRBV6-5 with TRBJ2-2; D may be TRBD2 (6 bases). Looked up from germline, CDR1 is MNHEY and CDR2 is SVGAGI. The CDR3 contains 15 residues. Trimming pared 7 bases from V and 3 bases from J, leaving 15 bases between.

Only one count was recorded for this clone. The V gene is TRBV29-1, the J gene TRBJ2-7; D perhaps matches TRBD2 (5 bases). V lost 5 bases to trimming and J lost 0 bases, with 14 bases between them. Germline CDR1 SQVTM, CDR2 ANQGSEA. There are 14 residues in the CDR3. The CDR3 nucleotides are TGCAGCGTTCGGGGTGTTCCCAGCTCCTACGAGCAGTACTTC. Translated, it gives CSVRGVPSSYEQYF.

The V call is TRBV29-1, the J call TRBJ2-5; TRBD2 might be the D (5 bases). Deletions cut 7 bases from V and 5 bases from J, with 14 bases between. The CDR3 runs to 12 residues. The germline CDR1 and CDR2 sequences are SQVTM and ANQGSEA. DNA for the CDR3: TGCAGCGGGTCCCCGGGCGGGGAGACCCAGTACTTC. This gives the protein CSGSPGGETQYF.

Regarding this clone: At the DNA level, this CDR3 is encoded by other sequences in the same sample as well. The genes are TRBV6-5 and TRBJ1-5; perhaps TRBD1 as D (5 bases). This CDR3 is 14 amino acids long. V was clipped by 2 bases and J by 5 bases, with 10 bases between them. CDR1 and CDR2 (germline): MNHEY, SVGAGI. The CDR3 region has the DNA TGTGCCAGCAGTTACAGCAGGGCCGATCAGCCCCAGCATTTT. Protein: CASSYSRADQPQHF.

The CDR3 region has the DNA TGTGCCTGGAGTGCCTTTTACGAGCAGTACTTC. Its protein product is CAWSAFYEQYF. The chain couples TRBV30 to TRBJ2-7; D unresolved. Germline V gene data show CDR1 as GTSNPN and CDR2 as SVGIG (reference sequence). The CDR3 has 11 amino acids. V lost 1 base and J 4 bases, leaving 5 bases between the germline ends.

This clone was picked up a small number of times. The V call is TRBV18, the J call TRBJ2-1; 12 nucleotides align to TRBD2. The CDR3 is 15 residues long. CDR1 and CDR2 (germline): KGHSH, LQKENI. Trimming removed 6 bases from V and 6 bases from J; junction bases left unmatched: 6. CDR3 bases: TGTGCCAGCTCCCAAAGACTAGCGGGAGCCAATGAGCAGTTCTTC. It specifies CASSQRLAGANEQFF.

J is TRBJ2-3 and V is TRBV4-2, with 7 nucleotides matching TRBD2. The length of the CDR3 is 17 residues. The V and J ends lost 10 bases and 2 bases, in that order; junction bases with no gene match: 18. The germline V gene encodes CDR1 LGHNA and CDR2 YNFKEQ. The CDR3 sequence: CATSAVEAGVSTDTQYF. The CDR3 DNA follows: TGTGCCACCTCCGCGGTTGAGGCGGGAGTCTCCACAGATACGCAGTATTTT.